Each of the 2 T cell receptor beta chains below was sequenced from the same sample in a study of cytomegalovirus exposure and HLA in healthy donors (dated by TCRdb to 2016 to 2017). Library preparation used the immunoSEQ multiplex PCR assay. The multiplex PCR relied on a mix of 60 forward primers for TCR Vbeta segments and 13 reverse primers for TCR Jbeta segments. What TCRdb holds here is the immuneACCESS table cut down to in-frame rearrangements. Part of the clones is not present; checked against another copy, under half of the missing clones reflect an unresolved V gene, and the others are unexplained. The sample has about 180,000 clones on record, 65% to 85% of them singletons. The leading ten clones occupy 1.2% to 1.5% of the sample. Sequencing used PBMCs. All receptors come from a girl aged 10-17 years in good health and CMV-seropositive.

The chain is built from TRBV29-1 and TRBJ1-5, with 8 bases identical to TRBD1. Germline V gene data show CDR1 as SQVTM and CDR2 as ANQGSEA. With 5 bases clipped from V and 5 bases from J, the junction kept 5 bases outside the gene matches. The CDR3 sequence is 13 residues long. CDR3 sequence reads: CSVQGQGDQPQHF. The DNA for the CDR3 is TGCAGCGTTCAAGGACAGGGAGATCAGCCCCAGCATTTT.

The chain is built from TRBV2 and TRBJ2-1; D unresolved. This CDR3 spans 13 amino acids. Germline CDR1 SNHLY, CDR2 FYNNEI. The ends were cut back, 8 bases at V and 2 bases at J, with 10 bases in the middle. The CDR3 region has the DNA TGTGCCAGCTCCCCGCCAGCCTACAATGAGCAGTTCTTC. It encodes CASSPPAYNEQFF. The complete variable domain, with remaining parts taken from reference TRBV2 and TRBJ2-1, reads EPEVTQTPSHQVTQMGQEVILRCVPISNHLYFYWYRQILGQKVEFLVSFYNNEISEKSEIFDDQFSVERPDGSNFTLKIRSTKLEDSAMYFCASSPPAYNEQFFGPGTRLTVL.